Listed here are 27 T cell receptor beta chains from one sample, sequenced in a study of Graves' ophthalmopathy and Graves' hyperthyroidism. Transcripts of RNA were the source for amplifying TCR beta CDR3 regions. First-round RT-PCR relied on HTBI primers, and a second-round multiplex PCR came next. TCRdb recomputed calls from the multiplex PCR reads with MiXCR, one row per CDR3 protein. Of over a million distinct CDR3 sequences listed, less than 45% are singletons. The sample was peripheral blood or thyroid tissue (not recorded which). These receptors were collected from an adult man with Graves' hyperthyroidism.

This clonotype was counted only a few times. The V and J genes are TRBV12-3 or TRBV12-4 and TRBJ2-2; tentative D call: TRBD2 (6 bases). Trimming cost V 5 bases and J 8 bases, with 15 bases left between them. The CDR3 has 14 amino acids. CDR3 DNA: TGTGCCAGCAGTACCTTGACTAGGTCTGGGGAGCTGTTTTTT. Translation gives CASSTLTRSGELFF.

This clonotype has a handful of counts. V usage is TRBV7-2 and J usage is TRBJ2-6; D unresolved. The CDR3 totals 14 residues. Per the germline V gene, CDR1 is SGHTA and CDR2 is FQGNSA. The V and J ends lost 7 bases and 0 bases respectively, with 7 bases between them. DNA of the CDR3: TGTGCCAGCATCACGTCCTCTGGGGCCAACGTCCTGACTTTC. This gives the protein CASITSSGANVLTF.

This clonotype was seen a handful of times. The gene calls are TRBV7-6 and TRBJ2-2, with a weak D call TRBD1 (6 bases). V lost 3 bases and J lost 4, with 15 bases in between. The CDR3 contains 16 residues. CDR1 is SGHVS and CDR2 is FNYEAQ in the germline V gene. In DNA form, the CDR3 reads TGTGCCAGCAGCTTGGGTCTGGGGGCGACCACCGGGGAGCTGTTTTTT. Translation: CASSLGLGATTGELFF.

This clonotype was observed at least ten times. The rearrangement uses TRBV9 and TRBJ1-4; 8 nucleotides line up with TRBD1. The CDR3 contains 15 residues. The germline V gene encodes CDR1 SGDLS and CDR2 YYNGEE. With 3 bases clipped from V and 6 bases from J, the junction kept 7 bases outside the gene matches. The CDR3 DNA sequence: TGTGCCAGCAGCGAGGAAGGACAGGGTTATGAAAAACTGTTTTTT. Residues: CASSEEGQGYEKLFF.

This clonotype was seen ten or more times. The chain joins TRBV5-4 to TRBJ1-3; D is unclear. CDR3 length: 14 residues. Germline V gene data show CDR1 as SGHNT and CDR2 as YYREEE (reference sequence). The ends were cut back, 2 bases at V and 0 bases at J, with 6 bases in the middle. The DNA for the CDR3 is TGTGCCAGCAGCTTTGGCAGCTCTGGAAACACCATATATTTT. Encoded protein: CASSFGSSGNTIYF.

This clonotype was detected many times. This sequence joins TRBV29-1 and TRBJ1-2; tentative D call: TRBD1 (5 bases). Trimming removed 6 bases from V and 0 bases from J, with 8 bases in between. The CDR3 has 12 residues. The germline V gene encodes CDR1 SQVTM and CDR2 ANQGSEA. The chain's CDR3 is CSVPGTNYGYTF. The CDR3 nucleotides read TGCAGCGTCCCAGGGACTAACTATGGCTACACCTTC.

This clonotype occurred a few times. The chain links TRBV6-6 to TRBJ1-1; D remains unclear. V was shortened by 6 bases and J by 1 base, with 9 bases between the two germline ends. In germline, CDR1 is MNHNY, CDR2 SVGAGI (reference sequence). CDR3 size: 13 residues. This CDR3 is CASRIQPNTEAFF. The CDR3, as DNA: TGTGCCAGCAGGATACAGCCGAACACTGAAGCTTTCTTT.

This clonotype was seen many times. The chain carries TRBV7-2 and TRBJ1-1; D gene uncertain. Germline lookup yields CDR1 SGHTA and CDR2 FQGNSA. CDR3 length: 13 amino acids. The V end lost 5 bases, the J end lost 4 bases, and 11 bases lay between the germline ends. CDR3 sequence reads: CASSLGSSTEAFF. The CDR3 nucleotides read TGTGCCAGCAGCCTAGGGAGCAGCACTGAAGCTTTCTTT. Full variable domain (remainder filled in from reference TRBV7-2 and TRBJ1-1): GAGVSQSPSNKVTEKGKDVELRCDPISGHTALYWYRQSLGQGLEFLIYFQGNSAPDKSGLPSDRFSAERTGGSVSTLTIQRTQQEDSAVYLCASSLGSSTEAFFGQGTRLTVV.

This chain joins TRBV5-4 and TRBJ1-1; 8 nucleotides agree with TRBD1. Germline-derived CDR1 and CDR2 are SGHNT and YYREEE (reference sequence). V shed 4 bases and J 1 base; nucleotides not matched to a gene: 6. This CDR3 has 15 residues. Here the CDR3 reads CASSQRTGQNTEAFF. For the CDR3, the DNA is TGTGCCAGCAGCCAACGGACAGGGCAGAACACTGAAGCTTTCTTT.

The V call is TRBV29-1, the J call TRBJ2-7; 7 nucleotides align to TRBD1. Germline CDR1 SQVTM, CDR2 ANQGSEA. The CDR3 has 14 amino acids. Written as DNA, the CDR3 is TGCAGTGCTAAGGCCGGGACAGACTCCTACGAGCAGTACTTC. Translating gives CSAKAGTDSYEQYF.

Points on this clonotype: One end of the junction is discordant with germline, which a read error may explain. V gene TRBV9 combines with J gene TRBJ2-2, with D perhaps TRBD1 or TRBD2 (5 bases each). Germline CDR1 SGDLS, CDR2 YYNGEE. This CDR3 spans 15 amino acids. CDR3 sequence (DNA): TGTGCCAGCAGTTCACAGGCGGGTTATACCGAGGAGCTGTTTTTT. It is translated as CASSSQAGYTEELFF.

This clonotype was recorded at least ten times. The V call is TRBV2, the J call TRBJ1-1; 7 bases line up with TRBD1. With 4 bases clipped from V and 4 bases from J, the junction kept 6 bases outside the gene matches. The CDR3 covers 14 residues. Germline CDR1 is SNHLY and CDR2 is FYNNEI. Written as DNA, the CDR3 is TGTGCCAGCAGTGGACAGGGACCGGGCACTGAAGCTTTCTTT. Translating gives CASSGQGPGTEAFF. The full variable domain, in which reference TRBV2 and TRBJ1-1 provide the parts outside the CDR3, is EPEVTQTPSHQVTQMGQEVILRCVPISNHLYFYWYRQILGQKVEFLVSFYNNEISEKSEIFDDQFSVERPDGSNFTLKIRSTKLEDSAMYFCASSGQGPGTEAFFGQGTRLTVV.

This clonotype has at least ten counts. V and J are TRBV11-3 and TRBJ1-1, with 7 bases identical to TRBD1. Germline loops: CDR1 SGHNT, CDR2 YENEEA. V shed 2 bases and J 1 base; nucleotides not matched to a gene: 7. The CDR3 runs to 16 residues. The CDR3 region is CASSLTTGQSNTEAFF. The CDR3 DNA reads as TGTGCCAGCAGCTTAACCACGGGACAGTCGAACACTGAAGCTTTCTTT.

As to this clonotype: This clone may be a read error of a much larger clone one base away. The chain joins TRBV20-1 to TRBJ2-2; unclear D gene. This CDR3 has 13 residues. The germline V and J ends were trimmed by 3 bases and 4 bases, with 9 bases remaining between them. CDR1 DFQATT and CDR2 SNEGSKA come from the germline V gene (reference sequence). CDR3 residues: CSARISGTGELFF. Here the CDR3 DNA reads TGCAGTGCTAGGATCTCCGGCACCGGGGAGCTGTTTTTT.

This clonotype came up many times. The rearrangement links TRBV19 to TRBJ1-5; D gene uncertain. The CDR3 is 17 amino acids. Germline assignment: CDR1 LNHDA and CDR2 SQIVND (reference sequence). Trimming cost V 2 bases and J 1 base, with 15 bases left between them. The CDR3 region has the DNA TGTGCCAGTAGTATATTCTCGACCCTTAGGAGCAATCAGCCCCAGCATTTT. It is translated as CASSIFSTLRSNQPQHF.

A note on this clonotype: The junction shows a germline mismatch at one end, possibly a read error. The chain links TRBV10-3 to TRBJ2-5; 9 bases fit TRBD1. There are 16 residues in the CDR3. Germline CDR1 ENHRY, CDR2 SYGVKD. Here the CDR3 DNA reads TGTGCCAGCAGTGACGTTTGGGACAGGGTCGGACAGACCCAGTACTTC. This encodes CASSDVWDRVGQTQYF.

This clonotype came up a few times. The V and J genes are TRBV6-2 or TRBV6-3 and TRBJ1-1; no clear D. Per germline, CDR1 MNHEY and CDR2 SVGEGT. CDR3 length equals 13 residues. Trimming cost V 2 bases and J 6 bases, with 10 bases left between them. CDR3 protein: CASSYTLVAEAFF. The DNA of the CDR3 is TGTGCCAGCAGTTACACCCTGGTGGCTGAAGCTTTCTTT.

To note about this clonotype: This could be a read error, since a much larger clone is one nucleotide away. The chain uses TRBV7-9 and TRBJ2-2; possibly TRBD1 for D (5 bases). V was clipped by 1 base and J by 7 bases, with 10 bases between them. The CDR3 totals 14 residues. The germline V gene has CDR1 SEHNR and CDR2 FQNEAQ (reference sequence). DNA for the CDR3: TGTGCCAGCAGCTTAGATCAGGGAATCGGGGAGCTGTTTTTT. Amino acid sequence: CASSLDQGIGELFF. Together with reference TRBV7-9 and TRBJ2-2, the CDR3 gives the full variable domain: DTGVSQNPRHKITKRGQNVTFRCDPISEHNRLYWYRQTLGQGPEFLTYFQNEAQLEKSRLLSDRFSAERPKGSFSTLEIQRTEQGDSAMYLCASSLDQGIGELFFGEGSRLTVL.

This clonotype was observed a few times. CDR3 region: CASSLSVWGTGLGQPQHF. CDR3 DNA sequence: TGTGCCAGCAGTTTATCAGTGTGGGGGACAGGGCTGGGACAGCCCCAGCATTTT. The V and J genes are TRBV12-3 or TRBV12-4 and TRBJ1-5; 9 nucleotides line up with TRBD1. This CDR3 has 18 residues. Trimming removed 2 bases from V and 7 bases from J; junction bases left unmatched: 15.

With regard to this clonotype: Mismatch with germline at one junction end may stem from a read error. The chain couples TRBV20-1 to TRBJ1-6; 8 bases map to TRBD1. The CDR3 consists of 16 residues. The germline gives CDR1 DFQATT, CDR2 SNEGSKA (reference sequence). The CDR3 is CSARSKGQEYNSPVHF. The CDR3 nucleotides read TGCAGTGCTAGATCAAAGGGACAGGAGTATAATTCACCCGTCCACTTT.

This clonotype came up many times. The rearrangement links TRBV4-2 to TRBJ1-1; 11 bases align to TRBD1. The V gene's germline CDR1 is LGHNA and CDR2 YNFKEQ. The CDR3 loop spans 15 amino acids. Trimming removed 4 bases from V and 4 bases from J; junction bases left unmatched: 5. CDR3 loop: CASSLTGTGGTEAFF. Written as DNA, the CDR3 is TGTGCCAGCAGCCTCACCGGGACAGGGGGCACTGAAGCTTTCTTT.

This clonotype was seen a few times. The chain combines TRBV11-2 with TRBJ1-4; D ambiguous. Trimming took off 2 bases at V and 2 bases at J, with 12 bases between the two ends. CDR1 is SGHAT, CDR2 FQNNGV, per germline. This CDR3 contains 16 residues. The CDR3: CASSLIRVATNEKLFF. CDR3 nucleotides: TGTGCCAGCAGCTTAATCAGAGTTGCTACTAATGAAAAACTGTTTTTT. The whole variable domain, filled in from reference TRBV11-2 and TRBJ1-4, reads EAGVAQSPRYKIIEKRQSVAFWCNPISGHATLYWYQQILGQGPKLLIQFQNNGVVDDSQLPKDRFSAERLKGVDSTLKIQPAKLEDSAVYLCASSLIRVATNEKLFFGSGTQLSVL.

This clonotype was counted ten times or more. This rearrangement joins TRBV19 to TRBJ1-2; the D is unclear. The ends were cut back, 3 bases at V and 3 bases at J, with 17 bases in the middle. CDR1 is LNHDA and CDR2 is SQIVND in the germline V gene (reference sequence). The CDR3 has 16 residues. The CDR3 region has the DNA TGTGCCAGTAGTATGACGCCTTCCGATGCCTACTATGGCTACACCTTC. Amino acids: CASSMTPSDAYYGYTF.

The chain joins TRBV7-9 to TRBJ1-2; 7 positions agree with TRBD1. After removal of 5 bases from V and 4 bases from J, the junction contained 10 bases not matched to a gene. The CDR3 runs 15 residues. CDR1 and CDR2 from the germline V gene are SEHNR and FQNEAQ (reference sequence). The CDR3 region has the DNA TGTGCCAGCAGCCAACGGGACAGATTTTCCTATGGCTACACCTTC. Residues: CASSQRDRFSYGYTF.

Ten or more counts support this clonotype. The chain joins TRBV25-1 to TRBJ2-5; D is ambiguous. Germline loops: CDR1 MGHDK, CDR2 SYGVNS. The CDR3 contains 14 residues. V lost 1 base, J lost 4 bases, and 10 bases lay in between. CDR3 amino acids: CASSEFDLGETQYF. CDR3 sequence (DNA): TGTGCCAGCAGTGAATTCGATTTGGGAGAGACCCAGTACTTC.

Notes on this clonotype: This may come from a read error, since a much larger clone is one base off. The CDR3 coding sequence is TGTGCCAGCAGCTTACCGGGCAGGCGCGAGCAGTACTTC. This translates into CASSLPGRREQYF. The chain couples TRBV7-2 to TRBJ2-7; D is undetermined. Germline V gene data show CDR1 as SGHTA and CDR2 as FQGNSA. Trimming stripped 2 bases from V and 6 bases from J, with 11 bases between. The CDR3 contains 13 residues. Full variable domain (remainder filled in from reference TRBV7-2 and TRBJ2-7): GAGVSQSPSNKVTEKGKDVELRCDPISGHTALYWYRQSLGQGLEFLIYFQGNSAPDKSGLPSDRFSAERTGGSVSTLTIQRTQQEDSAVYLCASSLPGRREQYFGPGTRLTVT.

The count of this clonotype is one. The V and J genes are TRBV7-9 and TRBJ1-1; TRBD1 might be the D (5 bases). Per germline, CDR1 SEHNR and CDR2 FQNEAQ (reference sequence). The CDR3 has 15 residues. Trimming cost V 6 bases and J 4 bases, with 18 bases left between them. The CDR3 region has the DNA TGTGCCAGCAGTCGCGGGGGTCCCATGGGCACTGAAGCTTTCTTT. Protein sequence: CASSRGGPMGTEAFF.